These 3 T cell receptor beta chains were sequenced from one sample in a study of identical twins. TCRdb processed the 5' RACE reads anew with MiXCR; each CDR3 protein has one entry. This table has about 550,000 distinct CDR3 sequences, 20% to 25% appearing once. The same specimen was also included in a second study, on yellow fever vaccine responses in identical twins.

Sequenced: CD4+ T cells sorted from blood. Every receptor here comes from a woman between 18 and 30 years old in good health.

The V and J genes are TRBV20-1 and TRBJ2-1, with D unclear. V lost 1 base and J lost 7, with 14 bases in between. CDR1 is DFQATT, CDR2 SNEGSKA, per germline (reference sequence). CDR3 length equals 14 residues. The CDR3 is CSARVGRRRNEQFF. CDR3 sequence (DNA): TGCAGTGCTAGAGTTGGGCGAAGAAGGAATGAGCAGTTCTTC.

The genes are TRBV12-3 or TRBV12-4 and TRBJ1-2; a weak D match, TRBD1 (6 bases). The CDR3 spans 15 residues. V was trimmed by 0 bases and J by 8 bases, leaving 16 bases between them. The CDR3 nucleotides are TGTGCCAGCAGTTTAGCTGGACAGCGGGCGGGCGGCTACACCTTC. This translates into CASSLAGQRAGGYTF.

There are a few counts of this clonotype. CDR3 DNA sequence: TGTGCCAGCACCAACGGTGGTGAAGCTTTCTTT. It codes for CASTNGGEAFF. The chain links TRBV6-4 to TRBJ1-1; D gene unclear. CDR3 length: 11 amino acids. V lost 7 bases and J 7 bases, leaving 10 bases between the germline ends. In germline, CDR1 is MRHNA, CDR2 SNTAGT.